This TCR beta chain was sequenced during a study of T cell responses to AZD1222 COVID-19 vaccine. Broader study findings: Unmutated variant regions are reportedly the target of nearly half of TCRs that are spike-specific. A mostly white British donor set with more females was recruited, and clonal diversity was possibly underestimated. Repertoire samples came only from after the peak T cell response.

TCRdb's table, derived via immunoSEQ multiplex PCR, lists solely in-frame clones and lacks some. This table has roughly 150,000 clones, approximately 80% appearing once. CDR3 length: 14 amino acids. In germline, CDR1 is MNHEY, CDR2 SVGAGI. The V gene end was trimmed by 2 bases and the J gene end by 4 bases; junction bases not matched to a gene: 4. Regarding this clone: Its antigen remains unidentified.

The TCR was taken from an adult in good health. V is TRBV6-5 and J is TRBJ2-7, with TRBD1 matching 8 bases. Source: peripheral blood, taken on day 0 of AZD1222 vaccination. The chain's CDR3 is CASSYGQGSYEQYF. CDR3 DNA: TGTGCCAGCAGTTACGGACAGGGTAGTTACGAGCAGTACTTC.